These 13 T cell receptor beta chains were sequenced from one sample in a study of radiation and T cells in renal cell carcinoma. Time point reported: baseline pretreatment blood. Described treatment: 15 Gy SBRT to primary tumor, nephrectomy 4 weeks later. Assay: immunoSEQ multiplex PCR; the TCRdb copy retains only in-frame clones and omits some. This table holds 120,000 to 150,000 clones, approximately 87% found once. The sample consisted of blood, taken from a patient whose treatment included radiotherapy and nephrectomy. Every receptor here comes from a woman aged 45 to 65 with renal cell carcinoma.

A remark on this clone: This sample also contains other DNA sequences that code for the same CDR3. The V call is TRBV6-5, the J call TRBJ2-7; D tentatively fits TRBD1 or TRBD2 (6 bases each). V gave up 0 bases and J gave up 0 bases, with 9 bases separating them. Germline values: CDR1 MNHEY, CDR2 SVGAGI. The CDR3 consists of 15 residues. The CDR3 is CASSYSRGASYEQYF. CDR3 DNA sequence: TGTGCCAGCAGTTACTCGAGGGGGGCCTCCTACGAGCAGTACTTC.

As for this clone: One end of the junction fails to match germline, which may point to a read error. The genes are TRBV30 and TRBJ2-7, with a tentative D call TRBD2 (5 bases). The germline V gene encodes CDR1 GTSNPN and CDR2 SVGIG (reference sequence). This CDR3 region has 13 residues. CDR3 coding DNA: TGTGCCTGGAGTGTACCTGAGGTGAATCGGGGAGACTTC. This translates into CAWSVPEVNRGDF.

The gene calls are TRBV6-5 and TRBJ1-2, with 7 bases identical to TRBD1. The germline CDR1 and CDR2 sequences are MNHEY and SVGAGI. V shed 6 bases and J 4 bases; nucleotides not matched to a gene: 11. This CDR3 region has 15 residues. CDR3: CASRESDRVTYGYTF. DNA of the CDR3: TGTGCCAGCAGGGAAAGTGACAGGGTGACCTATGGCTACACCTTC.

About this clone itself: This sample also contains other DNA sequences that code for the same CDR3. The chain has TRBV7-2 and TRBJ1-2; 7 bases map to TRBD1. The germline V gene encodes CDR1 SGHTA and CDR2 FQGNSA. With 5 bases clipped from V and 0 bases from J, the junction kept 3 bases outside the gene matches. The CDR3 loop spans 14 amino acids. The CDR3 DNA sequence: TGTGCCAGCAGCCTCAGGGGGTCTAACTATGGCTACACCTTC. Translation: CASSLRGSNYGYTF.

This chain connects TRBV13 to TRBJ2-2; D is ambiguous. The CDR3 runs 13 residues. CDR1 is PRHDT, CDR2 FYEKMQ, per germline (reference sequence). Trimming took 5 bases from V and 4 from J, leaving 8 bases between them. This chain's CDR3 is CASSPDLTGELFF. In DNA, the CDR3 is TGTGCCAGCAGCCCGGACCTCACCGGGGAGCTGTTTTTT.

This clone was detected only once. The chain combines TRBV27 with TRBJ2-6, with a tentative D call TRBD1 (5 bases). CDR3 length: 15 residues. Germline V gives CDR1 MNHEY, CDR2 SMNVEV (reference sequence). V was clipped by 6 bases and J by 4 bases, with 13 bases between them. The CDR3 DNA is TGTGCCAGCAGATCTTACAGGACCGGGGCCAACGTCCTGACTTTC. Protein: CASRSYRTGANVLTF.

In this sample, this clone turned up once. J is TRBJ2-1 and V is TRBV29-1; D remains unclear. The CDR3 has 15 residues. V lost 4 bases and J lost 0, with 13 bases in between. Germline V lookup: CDR1 SQVTM, CDR2 ANQGSEA. The CDR3 bases are TGCAGCGTTGTTATAGGGCTAAGCTCCTACAATGAGCAGTTCTTC. Residues: CSVVIGLSSYNEQFF.

The J gene is TRBJ2-1, the V gene TRBV7-6; D may be TRBD2 (5 bases). Trimming left V 5 bases short and J 7 bases short, with 18 bases between. The CDR3 contains 15 residues. In germline, CDR1 is SGHVS, CDR2 FNYEAQ. CDR3 sequence (DNA): TGTGCCAGCAGCCTGGACTCTCCTCCCAGTAATGAGCAGTTCTTC. The encoded protein is CASSLDSPPSNEQFF.

This sequence joins TRBV19 and TRBJ2-3, with D tentatively TRBD2 (7 bases). There are 16 residues in the CDR3. The V end was cut by 5 bases, the J end by 2 bases, with 17 bases between. Germline values: CDR1 LNHDA, CDR2 SQIVND (reference sequence). The CDR3 protein is CASSSEAGATTDTQYF. The CDR3 DNA reads as TGTGCCAGTAGTTCGGAGGCGGGGGCTACCACAGATACGCAGTATTTT.

This chain joins TRBV2 and TRBJ1-1; 7 bases line up with TRBD1. After removal of 8 bases from V and 5 bases from J, the junction contained 11 bases not matched to a gene. CDR1 is SNHLY, CDR2 FYNNEI, per germline. The CDR3 is 14 residues long. CDR3 amino acids: CASAKQGRETEAFF. The DNA of the CDR3 is TGTGCCAGCGCAAAACAGGGGAGGGAGACTGAAGCTTTCTTT.

The DNA for the CDR3 is TGTGCCAGCAGCCCCATAGGGTATGGCTACACCTTC. It specifies CASSPIGYGYTF. The V and J genes are TRBV9 and TRBJ1-2; the D is unclear. CDR3 size: 12 residues. Germline V gene sequence: CDR1 SGDLS, CDR2 YYNGEE. Deletions cut 4 bases from V and 5 bases from J, with 9 bases between.

The chain employs TRBV20-1 and TRBJ2-5; D gene unclear. The CDR3 covers 11 residues. The germline CDR1 and CDR2 sequences are DFQATT and SNEGSKA (reference sequence). Trimming cost V 1 base and J 4 bases, with 4 bases left between them. Here the CDR3 reads CSARGRETQYF. CDR3 nucleotide sequence: TGCAGTGCTAGAGGACGAGAGACCCAGTACTTC.

The chain links TRBV6-1 to TRBJ2-7; 7 bases match TRBD2. Germline trimming cut 1 base from V and 5 bases from J; bases unmatched to any gene: 8. Germline CDR1 and CDR2: MNHNS and SASEGT. The CDR3 is 15 residues long. CDR3 sequence: CASSEGGGEGNEQYF. The CDR3 coding sequence is TGTGCCAGCAGTGAAGGGGGGGGTGAGGGGAACGAGCAGTACTTC.